This T cell receptor beta chain was observed in a study of blood T cell repertoires in COVID-19. Overall study context: The study drew acute and convalescent COVID-19 samples from the United States, Italy and Spain.

Authors' analysis steps: Using reference gene primer amplification, nucleated cell counts were estimated. Sequencing used immunoSEQ multiplex PCR; TCRdb keeps in-frame clones, though not all of them. V and J calls plus clone size are reproduced from that table; the DNA served to infer D and trimming. The sample comprises fewer than 60,000 clones, over 75% of which are singletons, and approximately 11% rests with the top ten. V dropped 3 bases and J dropped 4; count of bases not matched to a gene: 0. The CDR3 has 13 residues. The V gene's germline CDR1 is SGHTA and CDR2 FQGTGA. The sample consisted of peripheral blood. The sequence derives from a human donor with active COVID-19. The donor label of this sample is uncertain. This rearrangement joins TRBV7-3 to TRBJ2-1; 7 positions match TRBD1. The CDR3 is CASSLDRYNEQFF. In DNA form, the CDR3 reads TGTGCCAGCAGCTTGGACAGGTACAATGAGCAGTTCTTC. Together with reference TRBV7-3 and TRBJ2-1, the CDR3 gives the full variable domain: GAGVSQTPSNKVTEKGKYVELRCDPISGHTALYWYRQSLGQGPEFLIYFQGTGAADDSGLPNDRFFAVRPEGSVSTLKIQRTERGDSAVYLCASSLDRYNEQFFGPGTRLTVL.